The clone carrying this TCR beta chain was detected a few times. The antigen is not known. These data are taken from a study of vaccination effects on CD4 cells after COVID-19. Study background: Viral peptide pool expansion of antigen-specific CD4+ T cells preceded sequencing in the ViraFEST assay. The cohort was immunized with two doses of either the BNT162b2 or mRNA-1273 vaccine.

Isolating CD4+ T cells followed around nine days of culture. Data came from immunoSEQ multiplex PCR; TCRdb stores just in-frame clones and leaves some out. In the table there are tens of thousands of clones, roughly 80% of which are singletons. The CDR3 covers 16 residues. V shed 3 bases, J shed 7 bases, and the junction held 12 bases outside the gene matches. Looked up from germline, CDR1 is LNHDA and CDR2 is SQIVND (reference sequence). Sample: CD4+ T cells from PBMCs cultured without peptide, taken before COVID-19 vaccination. The sequence was obtained from a human donor who received a COVID-19 vaccine. The V gene is TRBV19, the J gene TRBJ1-2, with 9 bases aligning to TRBD1. CDR3 nucleotide sequence: TGTGCCAGTAGTATTGTGGGGACAGGGAGTTTTTCTGGCTACACCTTC. Translating it yields CASSIVGTGSFSGYTF.